These 21 T cell receptor beta chains were all obtained from the same sample, sequenced in a study of shared clonotypes between healthy human individuals. Positive CCR7 selection of CD45RO-negative cells yielded the naive CD8 cells, and terminally differentiated effector memory CD45RA+ cells were excluded. The repertoire was sequenced with immunoSEQ multiplex PCR; TCRdb's copy has only in-frame clones and lacks some. Of roughly 550,000 clones in the sample, around 95% were seen once. The sequenced sample was naive CD8+ T cells sorted from blood. The receptors shown here come from a woman between 25 and 40 years old in good health.

This chain connects TRBV25-1 to TRBJ2-1, with 9 bases aligning to TRBD2. The CDR3 runs to 13 residues. CDR1 and CDR2 (germline): MGHDK, SYGVNS. V lost 8 bases to trimming and J lost 6 bases; unmatched junction nucleotides: 5. CDR3 protein: CASVAGVGNEQFF. The DNA for the CDR3 is TGTGCCAGCGTAGCGGGAGTGGGCAATGAGCAGTTCTTC.

Concerning this clone: Other nucleotide sequences from this sample produce the same CDR3. The chain joins TRBV27 to TRBJ1-1; possible D gene TRBD1, 6 bases. CDR3 size: 14 residues. From germline, CDR1 is MNHEY and CDR2 SMNVEV (reference sequence). Trimming shortened V by 2 bases and J by 2 bases, and 9 bases separated the two germline ends. The CDR3 here is CASSLRGGNTEAFF. The CDR3 coding sequence is TGTGCCAGCAGTTTAAGGGGGGGAAACACTGAAGCTTTCTTT.

The chain has TRBV6-5 and TRBJ2-7; 7 bases are shared with TRBD2. The CDR3 sequence is 15 residues long. Germline CDR1 reads MNHEY; CDR2 reads SVGAGI. V shed 4 bases and J 2 bases; nucleotides not matched to a gene: 8. CDR3: CASSLRLALPYEQYF. As DNA, the CDR3 is TGTGCCAGCAGTTTGAGACTAGCACTTCCCTACGAGCAGTACTTC.

The chain couples TRBV27 to TRBJ2-3; 8 bases align to TRBD1. V shed 3 bases, J shed 0 bases, and the junction held 11 bases outside the gene matches. Germline V gene sequence: CDR1 MNHEY, CDR2 SMNVEV (reference sequence). This CDR3 is 18 amino acids long. The CDR3 protein is CASSFYIPGQESTDTQYF. As DNA, the CDR3 is TGTGCCAGCAGTTTCTATATTCCGGGACAGGAGAGCACAGATACGCAGTATTTT.

The chain uses TRBV13 and TRBJ2-7; 8 nucleotides agree with TRBD2. CDR3 length equals 15 residues. V trimming: 4 bases; J trimming: 0 bases; junction bases outside the gene matches: 5. Germline assignment: CDR1 PRHDT and CDR2 FYEKMQ (reference sequence). CDR3 loop: CASSSTGTSSYEQYF. DNA for the CDR3: TGTGCCAGCAGCTCAACCGGGACTAGCTCCTACGAGCAGTACTTC.

The rearrangement joins TRBV7-9 to TRBJ2-7; no clear D gene. With 5 bases removed from V and 0 bases from J, the gap between germline ends came to 11 bases. The CDR3 contains 14 residues. The V gene's germline CDR1 is SEHNR and CDR2 FQNEAQ (reference sequence). The CDR3 DNA follows: TGTGCCAGCAGCCGAAGCGACAACTCCTACGAGCAGTACTTC. Translated, it gives CASSRSDNSYEQYF.

The genes are TRBV28 and TRBJ1-2; D not resolved. The CDR3 runs to 13 residues. CDR1 is MDHEN and CDR2 is SYDVKM in the germline V gene. V was clipped by 5 bases and J by 4 bases, with 11 bases between them. The CDR3 region is CASSKFTTYGYTF. CDR3 DNA sequence: TGTGCCAGCAGTAAGTTTACAACCTATGGCTACACCTTC.

This rearrangement joins TRBV1 to TRBJ2-5; the table's D gene call, TRBD1, was not cross checked with the DNA. The DNA matches TRBJ2-7 better at its end, which makes the J call doubtful. TRBV1 is shown as a pseudogene. The CDR3 totals 16 residues. CDR3 in amino acids: CTSSQSNRGLFYEQYF. The CDR3 region has the DNA TGCACCAGCAGCCAAAGTAACAGGGGCCTGTTCTACGAGCAGTACTTC.

V and J are TRBV27 and TRBJ2-7, with TRBD2 matching 7 bases. Germline lookup yields CDR1 MNHEY and CDR2 SMNVEV (reference sequence). The CDR3 is 13 amino acids. V gave up 8 bases and J gave up 12 bases; unmatched junction bases: 16. CDR3 nucleotides: TGTGCCAGCTCGATTGGGGGGGGGAGCACGAGGTACTTC. Translating it yields CASSIGGGSTRYF.

V gene TRBV11-1 combines with J gene TRBJ1-4; tentatively, D is TRBD1 (5 bases). The CDR3 runs 15 residues. Trimming removed 5 bases from V and 0 bases from J, with 10 bases in between. The germline gives CDR1 SGHAT, CDR2 FQDESV (reference sequence). As DNA, the CDR3 is TGTGCCAGCAGCGCCAGGGTTGCAACTAATGAAAAACTGTTTTTT. It yields the protein CASSARVATNEKLFF.

The rearrangement joins TRBV2 to TRBJ2-5; 10 bases match TRBD1. CDR1 is SNHLY, CDR2 FYNNEI, per germline. This CDR3 has 15 amino acids. J gave up 5 bases and V 5 bases, and 8 bases lay outside the gene matches. This chain's CDR3 is CASSRDRGSWETQYF. The CDR3 DNA follows: TGTGCCAGCAGTCGGGACAGGGGAAGCTGGGAGACCCAGTACTTC. Full variable domain (rest looked up from reference TRBV2 and TRBJ2-5): EPEVTQTPSHQVTQMGQEVILRCVPISNHLYFYWYRQILGQKVEFLVSFYNNEISEKSEIFDDQFSVERPDGSNFTLKIRSTKLEDSAMYFCASSRDRGSWETQYFGPGTRLLVL.

This clone was counted a single time. J is TRBJ2-7 and V is TRBV27; 8 bases are shared with TRBD1. The CDR3 has 16 residues. In germline, CDR1 is MNHEY, CDR2 SMNVEV (reference sequence). Germline trimming cut 6 bases from V and 0 bases from J; bases unmatched to any gene: 10. The CDR3 coding sequence is TGTGCCAGCAGGGGGCCGGGACAGGAATTCTCCTACGAGCAGTACTTC. This sequence encodes CASRGPGQEFSYEQYF.

The rearrangement joins TRBV6-1 to TRBJ2-7, with 11 bases identical to TRBD1. Germline-derived CDR1 and CDR2 are MNHNS and SASEGT. J lost 5 bases, V lost 2 bases, and 8 bases had no gene match. The CDR3 runs 16 residues. CDR3 sequence: CASSEWWTGGTNEQYF. The CDR3 DNA is TGTGCCAGCAGTGAATGGTGGACAGGGGGCACTAACGAGCAGTACTTC.

This chain links TRBV4-1 with TRBJ2-7, with 9 bases that match TRBD1. With V trimmed by 6 bases and J by 4 bases, 10 bases remained unmatched. Germline V gives CDR1 MGHRA, CDR2 YSYEKL. The CDR3 has 15 residues. For the CDR3, the DNA is TGCGCCAGCAGTTTCACAGGGGGCGCGGGGTACGAGCAGTACTTC. This encodes CASSFTGGAGYEQYF.

This chain links TRBV7-3 with TRBJ2-5; 7 bases match TRBD2. V trimming: 4 bases; J trimming: 5 bases; junction bases outside the gene matches: 19. Germline-derived CDR1 and CDR2 are SGHTA and FQGTGA. CDR3 length: 18 residues. The CDR3 DNA is TGTGCCAGCAGCTCCCAGACCATAGCGGGCGATCCCGGGGAGACCCAGTACTTC. Translated, it gives CASSSQTIAGDPGETQYF.

This clone was picked up one time. This chain's CDR3 is CSARDRPTYEQYF. Written as DNA, the CDR3 is TGCAGCGCTCGGGACAGGCCAACCTACGAGCAGTACTTC. V is TRBV29-1 and J is TRBJ2-7; TRBD1 matches at 8 bases. The CDR3 is 13 residues long. Per the germline V gene, CDR1 is SQVTM and CDR2 is ANQGSEA. Losses at the gene ends were 7 bases for V and 2 bases for J; bases not matched to a gene: 7.

V usage is TRBV5-6 and J usage is TRBJ2-7; 7 positions match TRBD2. This CDR3 comprises 14 residues. V was clipped by 4 bases and J by 11 bases; unmatched bases: 15. Germline lookup yields CDR1 SGHDT and CDR2 YYEEEE. The CDR3 bases are TGTGCCAGCAGCCCTGGGGCGGGAGAGTATGGGAAGTACTTC. Translation: CASSPGAGEYGKYF.

The J gene is TRBJ1-5, the V gene TRBV27, with D perhaps TRBD1 (5 bases). This CDR3 spans 16 amino acids. The V gene's germline CDR1 is MNHEY and CDR2 SMNVEV (reference sequence). V lost 8 bases to trimming and J lost 5 bases, with 22 bases between them. This CDR3 reads CASRLAGGSVYQPQHF. The CDR3 nucleotides read TGTGCCAGCCGCTTGGCCGGGGGGTCGGTCTATCAGCCCCAGCATTTT.

V gene TRBV6-5 combines with J gene TRBJ2-7; D is uncertain. The CDR3 is 10 residues long. V was pared by 11 bases and J by 7 bases, with 12 bases between. Germline values: CDR1 MNHEY, CDR2 SVGAGI. The CDR3 reads CAVGLGEQYF. As DNA, the CDR3 is TGTGCCGTCGGTCTAGGGGAGCAGTACTTC.

The rearrangement links TRBV18 to TRBJ1-1, with D perhaps matching TRBD1 (5 bases). This CDR3 comprises 15 residues. Germline V gene sequence: CDR1 KGHSH, CDR2 LQKENI. Deletions cut 5 bases from V and 2 bases from J, with 15 bases between. The CDR3: CASSRGGGANTEAFF. The CDR3 DNA sequence: TGTGCCAGCTCAAGGGGTGGAGGGGCAAACACTGAAGCTTTCTTT. The full variable domain, with the rest looked up from reference TRBV18 and TRBJ1-1, is NAGVMQNPRHLVRRRGQEARLRCSPMKGHSHVYWYRQLPEEGLKFMVYLQKENIIDESGMPKERFSAEFPKEGPSILRIQQVVRGDSAAYFCASSRGGGANTEAFFGQGTRLTVV.

The chain combines TRBV5-1 with TRBJ2-1, with 7 nucleotides matching TRBD2. After removal of 4 bases from V and 6 bases from J, the junction contained 16 bases not matched to a gene. CDR1 SGHRS and CDR2 YFSETQ come from the germline V gene. This CDR3 region has 17 residues. CDR3 sequence (DNA): TGCGCCAGCAGCATATACCCACTAGCGTCCGAGGTCAATGAGCAGTTCTTC. It specifies CASSIYPLASEVNEQFF.